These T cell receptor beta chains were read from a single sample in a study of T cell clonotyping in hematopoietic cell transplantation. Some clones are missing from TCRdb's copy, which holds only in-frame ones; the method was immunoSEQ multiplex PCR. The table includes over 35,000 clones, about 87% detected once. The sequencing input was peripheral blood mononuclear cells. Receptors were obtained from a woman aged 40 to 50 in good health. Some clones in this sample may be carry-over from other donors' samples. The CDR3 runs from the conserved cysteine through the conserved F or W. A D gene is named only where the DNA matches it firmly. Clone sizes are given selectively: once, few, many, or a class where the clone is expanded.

CDR3 protein: CASSLGRGDYGYTF
CDR3 DNA: TGCGCCAGCAGCTTGGGCAGGGGCGACTATGGCTACACCTTC
V gene: TRBV5-1
clone size: NA
D gene: NA
J gene: TRBJ1-2

CDR3 protein: CASSLYQGRDYEQYF
CDR3 DNA: TGCGCCAGCAGCTTGTATCAGGGTAGGGACTACGAGCAGTACTTC
V gene: TRBV5-1
clone size: NA
D gene: NA
J gene: TRBJ2-7

CDR3 protein: CAEGRGYEQYF
CDR3 DNA: TGTGCGGAGGGGAGAGGTTACGAGCAGTACTTC
V gene: TRBV28
clone size: NA
D gene: NA
J gene: TRBJ2-7

CDR3 protein: CASSLTRGSYNEQFF
CDR3 DNA: TGTGCCAGCAGCTTAACCCGGGGATCGTACAATGAGCAGTTCTTC
V gene: TRBV7-3
clone size: few
D gene: NA
J gene: TRBJ2-1

CDR3 protein: CAWSVGGRGETQYF
CDR3 DNA: TGTGCCTGGAGTGTCGGGGGGAGAGGGGAGACCCAGTACTTC
V gene: TRBV30
clone size: NA
D gene: TRBD2
J gene: TRBJ2-5

CDR3 protein: CAISERGEYEQYF
CDR3 DNA: TGTGCCATCAGTGAAAGGGGGGAATACGAGCAGTACTTC
V gene: TRBV10-3
clone size: NA
D gene: NA
J gene: TRBJ2-7

CDR3 protein: CATSRDFGTNYQPQHF
CDR3 DNA: TGTGCCACCAGCAGAGATTTCGGGACAAACTATCAGCCCCAGCATTTT
V gene: TRBV15
clone size: NA
D gene: NA
J gene: TRBJ1-5

CDR3 protein: CASTRTVGETQYF
CDR3 DNA: TGTGCCAGCACCAGGACGGTGGGGGAGACCCAGTACTTC
V gene: TRBV6-1
clone size: once
D gene: NA
J gene: TRBJ2-5

CDR3 protein: CASRSTTGGNTIYF
CDR3 DNA: TGCGCCAGCAGGTCCACCACCGGCGGAAACACCATATATTTT
V gene: TRBV5-1
clone size: NA
D gene: NA
J gene: TRBJ1-3

CDR3 protein: CASSVQGGYEQYF
CDR3 DNA: TGTGCCAGCAGCGTCCAGGGAGGATACGAGCAGTACTTC
V gene: TRBV7-9
clone size: NA
D gene: NA
J gene: TRBJ2-7

CDR3 protein: CASSLAEPGNTIYF
CDR3 DNA: TGTGCCAGCAGCTTAGCCGAACCTGGAAACACCATATATTTT
V gene: TRBV7-9
clone size: NA
D gene: NA
J gene: TRBJ1-3

CDR3 protein: CASSYPRGSNQPQHF
CDR3 DNA: TGTGCCAGCAGTTACCCTCGCGGTAGCAATCAGCCCCAGCATTTT
V gene: TRBV6-6
clone size: NA
D gene: NA
J gene: TRBJ1-5

CDR3 protein: CASSIVGERGNQPQHF
CDR3 DNA: TGTGCCAGTAGTATAGTGGGGGAGCGTGGCAATCAGCCCCAGCATTTT
V gene: TRBV19
clone size: once
D gene: NA
J gene: TRBJ1-5

CDR3 protein: CASEGELQETQYF
CDR3 DNA: TGTGCCAGCGAGGGAGAGCTCCAAGAGACCCAGTACTTC
V gene: TRBV9
clone size: NA
D gene: NA
J gene: TRBJ2-5

CDR3 protein: CAWSVDREDEQYF
CDR3 DNA: TGTGCCTGGAGTGTTGACAGGGAGGACGAGCAGTACTTC
V gene: TRBV30
clone size: NA
D gene: NA
J gene: TRBJ2-7

CDR3 protein: CAWSVLPAGVETQYF
CDR3 DNA: TGTGCCTGGAGTGTACTTCCAGCGGGAGTTGAGACCCAGTACTTC
V gene: TRBV30
clone size: few
D gene: TRBD2
J gene: TRBJ2-5

CDR3 protein: CASSLGSYEQYF
CDR3 DNA: TGTGCCAGCTCACTAGGTTCCTACGAGCAGTACTTC
V gene: TRBV18
clone size: NA
D gene: NA
J gene: TRBJ2-7

CDR3 protein: CASSWSGVFYGYTF
CDR3 DNA: TGTGCCAGCAGTTGGTCGGGGGTGTTCTATGGCTACACCTTC
V gene: TRBV28
clone size: NA
D gene: NA
J gene: TRBJ1-2

CDR3 protein: CASAVTNEKLFF
CDR3 DNA: TGTGCCAGCGCCGTAACTAATGAAAAACTGTTTTTT
V gene: TRBV28
clone size: NA
D gene: NA
J gene: TRBJ1-4

CDR3 protein: CASSEGTVYYGYTF
CDR3 DNA: TGTGCCAGCAGCGAGGGGACAGTGTACTATGGCTACACCTTC
V gene: TRBV6-1
clone size: NA
D gene: TRBD1
J gene: TRBJ1-2

CDR3 protein: CASSLRESSYNEQFF
CDR3 DNA: TGCGCCAGCAGCTTACGGGAGAGCTCCTACAATGAGCAGTTCTTC
V gene: TRBV5-1
clone size: NA
D gene: NA
J gene: TRBJ2-1

CDR3 protein: CASTDQGTSGNTIYF
CDR3 DNA: TGTGCCAGCACCGACCAGGGGACTTCTGGAAACACCATATATTTT
V gene: TRBV2
clone size: NA
D gene: NA
J gene: TRBJ1-3

CDR3 protein: CASSGGQGADTQYF
CDR3 DNA: TGTGCCAGTAGCGGGGGACAGGGAGCAGATACGCAGTATTTT
V gene: TRBV19
clone size: NA
D gene: TRBD1
J gene: TRBJ2-3

CDR3 protein: CASSVEQGSGEQYF
CDR3 DNA: TGTGCCAGCAGCGTAGAACAGGGCTCTGGCGAGCAGTACTTC
V gene: TRBV9
clone size: few
D gene: NA
J gene: TRBJ2-7

CDR3 protein: CASSEVWDTEAFF
CDR3 DNA: TGTGCCAGCAGTGAAGTGTGGGACACTGAAGCTTTCTTT
V gene: TRBV6-1
clone size: NA
D gene: NA
J gene: TRBJ1-1

CDR3 protein: CASSLRTGGNQLSYEQYF
CDR3 DNA: TGTGCCAGCAGCCTACGGACAGGGGGTAATCAACTCTCCTACGAGCAGTACTTC
V gene: TRBV7-9
clone size: NA
D gene: TRBD1
J gene: TRBJ2-7

CDR3 protein: CASSGTGQETQYF
CDR3 DNA: TGCGCCAGCAGCGGGACAGGTCAAGAGACCCAGTACTTC
V gene: TRBV5-1
clone size: NA
D gene: TRBD1
J gene: TRBJ2-5

CDR3 protein: CAISDQQIYEQYF
CDR3 DNA: TGTGCCATCAGTGATCAGCAGATCTACGAGCAGTACTTC
V gene: TRBV10-3
clone size: once
D gene: NA
J gene: TRBJ2-7

CDR3 protein: CATSRAAEETQYF
CDR3 DNA: TGTGCCACCAGCAGAGCGGCAGAAGAGACCCAGTACTTC
V gene: TRBV15
clone size: NA
D gene: NA
J gene: TRBJ2-5

CDR3 protein: CASSLREQETQYF
CDR3 DNA: TGTGCCAGCAGCTTACGGGAACAAGAGACCCAGTACTTC
V gene: TRBV7-2
clone size: NA
D gene: NA
J gene: TRBJ2-5

CDR3 protein: CASTRRTDQPQHF
CDR3 DNA: TGTGCCAGTACGCGCCGGACGGATCAGCCCCAGCATTTT
V gene: TRBV19
clone size: NA
D gene: NA
J gene: TRBJ1-5

CDR3 protein: CASSLGTGVPNEQFF
CDR3 DNA: TGTGCCAGCAGCTTAGGGACAGGGGTTCCTAATGAGCAGTTCTTC
V gene: TRBV7-6
clone size: NA
D gene: TRBD1
J gene: TRBJ2-1

CDR3 protein: CAPGHHSGANVLTF
CDR3 DNA: TGTGCCCCGGGACACCACTCTGGGGCCAACGTCCTGACTTTC
V gene: TRBV7-2
clone size: once
D gene: NA
J gene: TRBJ2-6

CDR3 protein: CASSFSRGRNEQFF
CDR3 DNA: TGTGCCAGCAGCTTTTCCAGGGGTAGGAATGAGCAGTTCTTC
V gene: TRBV7-2
clone size: NA
D gene: NA
J gene: TRBJ2-1

CDR3 protein: CAISAPRQRANTGELFF
CDR3 DNA: TGTGCCATCAGCGCCCCTAGACAGCGCGCGAACACCGGGGAGCTGTTTTTT
V gene: TRBV10-3
clone size: NA
D gene: NA
J gene: TRBJ2-2

CDR3 protein: CASSKTGANYGYTF
CDR3 DNA: TGTGCCAGCAGTAAGACAGGGGCCAACTATGGCTACACCTTC
V gene: TRBV6-1
clone size: NA
D gene: TRBD1
J gene: TRBJ1-2

CDR3 protein: CASSRDRDSGANVLTF
CDR3 DNA: TGTGCCAGCAGCCGGGACAGGGACTCTGGGGCCAACGTCCTGACTTTC
V gene: TRBV28
clone size: NA
D gene: TRBD1
J gene: TRBJ2-6

CDR3 protein: CASSPAKTPDYGYTF
CDR3 DNA: TGTGCCAGCTCCCCCGCTAAGACACCTGATTATGGCTACACCTTC
V gene: TRBV18
clone size: NA
D gene: NA
J gene: TRBJ1-2

CDR3 protein: CASSRGGLAGRGDNEQFF
CDR3 DNA: TGTGCCAGCAGCCGTGGGGGACTAGCGGGTCGGGGGGACAATGAGCAGTTCTTC
V gene: TRBV5-4
clone size: once
D gene: TRBD2
J gene: TRBJ2-1

CDR3 protein: CASSSGFRGVGTEAFF
CDR3 DNA: TGTGCCAGCAGCTCGGGTTTCAGGGGTGTGGGCACTGAAGCTTTCTTT
V gene: TRBV7-3
clone size: NA
D gene: NA
J gene: TRBJ1-1

CDR3 protein: CSARPRYEQYF
CDR3 DNA: TGCAGTGCTAGACCTCGCTACGAGCAGTACTTC
V gene: TRBV20-1
clone size: NA
D gene: NA
J gene: TRBJ2-7

CDR3 protein: CASGDRETNEKLFF
CDR3 DNA: TGTGCCAGCGGTGACCGGGAAACTAATGAAAAACTGTTTTTT
V gene: TRBV28
clone size: NA
D gene: NA
J gene: TRBJ1-4

CDR3 protein: CASSPPPGQYNEQFF
CDR3 DNA: TGTGCCAGCAGCCCCCCCCCGGGACAATACAATGAGCAGTTCTTC
V gene: TRBV5-4
clone size: NA
D gene: NA
J gene: TRBJ2-1

CDR3 protein: CASSATSAGELFF
CDR3 DNA: TGTGCCAGCAGCGCAACTAGCGCCGGGGAGCTGTTTTTT
V gene: TRBV11-2
clone size: NA
D gene: TRBD2
J gene: TRBJ2-2

CDR3 protein: CAIAGQGHQPQHF
CDR3 DNA: TGTGCCATCGCGGGACAGGGGCATCAGCCCCAGCATTTT
V gene: TRBV10-3
clone size: NA
D gene: TRBD1
J gene: TRBJ1-5

CDR3 protein: CRHLQPGLASYEQYF
CDR3 DNA: TGCAGACACCTTCAACCGGGACTAGCATCCTACGAGCAGTACTTC
V gene: TRBV29-1
clone size: NA
D gene: TRBD2
J gene: TRBJ2-7

CDR3 protein: CASSTSTSGRAGVQFF
CDR3 DNA: TGTGCTAGCAGCACGAGTACTAGCGGGAGGGCCGGGGTGCAGTTCTTC
V gene: TRBV7-7
clone size: NA
D gene: TRBD2
J gene: TRBJ2-1

CDR3 protein: CASSRDGALTDTQYF
CDR3 DNA: TGTGCCAGCAGCCGAGATGGGGCACTCACAGATACGCAGTATTTT
V gene: TRBV7-2
clone size: NA
D gene: NA
J gene: TRBJ2-3